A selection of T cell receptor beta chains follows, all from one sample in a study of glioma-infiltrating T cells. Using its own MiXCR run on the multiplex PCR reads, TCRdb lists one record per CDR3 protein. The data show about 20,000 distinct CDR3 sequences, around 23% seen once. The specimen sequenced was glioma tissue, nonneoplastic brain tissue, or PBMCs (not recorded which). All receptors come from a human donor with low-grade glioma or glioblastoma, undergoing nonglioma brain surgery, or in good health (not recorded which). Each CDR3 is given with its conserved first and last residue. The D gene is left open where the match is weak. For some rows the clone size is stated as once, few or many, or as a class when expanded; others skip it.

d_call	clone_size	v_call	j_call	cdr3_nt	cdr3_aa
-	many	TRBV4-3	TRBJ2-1	TGCGCCAGCAGCCAAGAGGGGTTTGAGCAGTTCTTC	CASSQEGFEQFF
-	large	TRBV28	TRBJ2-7	TGTGCCAGCAGTCCCCTAGATCGCGAGCAGTACTTC	CASSPLDREQYF
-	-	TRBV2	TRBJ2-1	TGTGCCAGCAGTGCCCCTAGCGCCCCCAATGAGCAGTTCTTC	CASSAPSAPNEQFF
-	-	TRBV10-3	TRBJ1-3	TGTGCCATCAGTTTGGGGACAACGGACACCATATATTTT	CAISLGTTDTIYF
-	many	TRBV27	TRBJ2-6	TGTGCCAGCTCCTTTGCCCCCTCTGGGGCCAACGTCCTGACTTTC	CASSFAPSGANVLTF
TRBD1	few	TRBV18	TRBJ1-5	TGTGCCAGCTCATTGACAGGGAACCAGCCCCAGCATTTT	CASSLTGNQPQHF
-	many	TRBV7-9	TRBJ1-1	TGTGCCAGCAGCTTAAATGTCAGGGAAGCTTTCTTT	CASSLNVREAFF
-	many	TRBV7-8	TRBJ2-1	TGTGCCAGCAGCCGCGGACCTTACAATGAGCAGTTCTTC	CASSRGPYNEQFF
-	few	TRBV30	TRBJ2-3	TGTGCCTGGAGTGTACTGGGCGGGGGCCGAGATACGCAGTATTTT	CAWSVLGGGRDTQYF
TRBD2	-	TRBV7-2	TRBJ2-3	TGTGCCAGCAGCTTCGGGGGGGGGGCATGTACGCAGTATTTT	CASSFGGGACTQYF
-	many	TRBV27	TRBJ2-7	TGTGCCAGCAGTTTATTTGGTCCGGGGGGCGCCTACGAGCAGTACTTC	CASSLFGPGGAYEQYF
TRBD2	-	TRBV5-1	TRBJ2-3	TGCGCCAGCAGCCCGGGAGGAGGCCCGGGGGATACGCAGTATTTT	CASSPGGGPGDTQYF
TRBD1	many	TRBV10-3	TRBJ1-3	TGTGCCATCAGTCCTGGGACAGGCTCTGGAAACACCATATATTTT	CAISPGTGSGNTIYF
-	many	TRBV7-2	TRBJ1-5	TGTGCCAGCAGTCGAGAGATACACAACAATCAGCCCCAGCATTTT	CASSREIHNNQPQHF
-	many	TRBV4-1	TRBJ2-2	TGCGCCAGCAGCCCCTTATACACCGGGGAGCTGTTTTTT	CASSPLYTGELFF
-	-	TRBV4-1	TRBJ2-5	TGTGCCAGCAGCCGAACCGGGACGGAGTCTGGGGAGACCCAGTACTTC	CASSRTGTESGETQYF
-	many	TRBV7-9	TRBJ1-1	TGTGCCAGCAGCTTAGAGGTTGGGATCAAGGCTTTCTTT	CASSLEVGIKAFF
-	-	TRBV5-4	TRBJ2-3	TGTGCCAGCAGTCTTGGAGGGTCCTCTAGCACAGATACGCAGTATTTT	CASSLGGSSSTDTQYF
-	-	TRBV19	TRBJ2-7	TGTGCCAGTAGTATTTGGGGTCGAGAGCAGTACTTC	CASSIWGREQYF
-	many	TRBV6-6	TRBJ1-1	TGTGCCAGCAGTTACATGGCCAGAATGAACACTGAAGCTTTCTTT	CASSYMARMNTEAFF
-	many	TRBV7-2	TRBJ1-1	TGTGCCAGCAGCTTAGAGGGCCACGGGACCAGTGAAGCTTTCTTT	CASSLEGHGTSEAFF
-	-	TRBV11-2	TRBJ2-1	TGTGCCAGCAGCTTAGTGGGGCGTGAGCAGTTCTTC	CASSLVGREQFF